A single sample is the source of the 25 T cell receptor beta chains below, sequenced in a study of response to subunit inactivated influenza vaccine. Via MiXCR, TCRdb re-called the RT-PCR reads, giving one row per CDR3 protein. The sample contains 800,000 to 1,000,000 distinct CDR3 sequences, around 20% of which appear only once. The material was PBMCs from blood, obtained 5 days after vaccination. Every receptor here comes from a man in his fifties or sixties who received an inactivated influenza vaccine.

The genes are TRBV20-1 and TRBJ2-7; 10 bases align to TRBD1. Germline V gene lookup returns CDR1 DFQATT and CDR2 SNEGSKA (reference sequence). The CDR3 loop spans 15 amino acids. Trimming at V came to 0 bases and at J to 2 bases, leaving 4 bases not matched to a gene. The CDR3: CSARDWDRGTYEQYF. The CDR3 DNA is TGCAGTGCTAGAGATTGGGACAGGGGAACCTACGAGCAGTACTTC.

This sequence joins TRBV11-2 and TRBJ1-2; D possibly corresponds to TRBD1 (5 bases). V shed 1 base and J shed 3 bases, with 12 bases lying between them. Germline CDR1 reads SGHAT; CDR2 reads FQNNGV. There are 15 residues in the CDR3. The CDR3 loop reads CASSLVPQGYYGYTF. The CDR3 nucleotides read TGTGCCAGCAGCTTAGTGCCCCAGGGATACTATGGCTACACCTTC.

The table lists this clonotype with a few counts. The V gene is TRBV10-3, the J gene TRBJ2-3; no clear D. CDR1 is ENHRY, CDR2 SYGVKD, per germline. V dropped 3 bases and J dropped 3 bases, with 7 bases sitting between them. The CDR3 has 13 residues. This CDR3 is CAISDQTTDTQYF. The CDR3 bases are TGTGCCATCAGTGACCAGACTACAGATACGCAGTATTTT.

The chain carries TRBV21-1 and TRBJ2-1. TRBV21-1 is a known pseudogene. The CDR3 has 11 residues. The CDR3 DNA follows: TGTGCCGGGTTCTACTACAATGAGCAGTTCTTC. Protein product: CAGFYYNEQFF.

This clonotype was seen a few times. The V and J genes are TRBV19 and TRBJ1-6; D perhaps matches TRBD1 (5 bases). The CDR3 sequence is 15 residues long. CDR1 and CDR2 (germline): LNHDA, SQIVND (reference sequence). Trimming removed 4 bases at V and 10 bases at J, with 17 bases between. CDR3 region: CASSKGATLRSPLHF. DNA for the CDR3: TGTGCCAGTAGTAAAGGGGCGACTTTAAGATCACCCCTCCACTTT.

This CDR3 is CASSQELGQGNSPLHF. DNA of the CDR3: TGCGCCAGCAGCCAAGAACTTGGACAGGGGAATTCACCCCTCCACTTT. The chain combines TRBV4-3 with TRBJ1-6; 9 nucleotides match TRBD1. The CDR3 spans 16 residues. Germline V gene lookup returns CDR1 LGHNA and CDR2 YSLEER. With 0 bases clipped from V and 7 bases from J, the junction kept 4 bases outside the gene matches.

This rearrangement joins TRBV11-1 to TRBJ2-2, with TRBD1 matching over 7 bases. Germline-derived CDR1 and CDR2 are SGHAT and FQDESV (reference sequence). The CDR3 has 18 amino acids. The V gene end was trimmed by 6 bases and the J gene end by 6 bases; junction bases not matched to a gene: 19. Here the CDR3 reads CASRRTGLLEEGAGELFF. The CDR3 DNA is TGTGCCAGCAGGAGGACAGGCCTCCTGGAAGAAGGGGCCGGGGAGCTGTTTTTT.

The chain combines TRBV7-3 with TRBJ2-6, with a tentative D call TRBD2 (5 bases). The V end was cut by 2 bases, the J end by 3 bases, with 11 bases between. CDR3 size: 16 residues. CDR1 and CDR2 (germline): SGHTA, FQGTGA. The CDR3 region has the DNA TGTGCCAGCAGCTTATTTGAGAGGGTTGGGGCCAACGTCCTGACTTTC. This translates into CASSLFERVGANVLTF.

The chain links TRBV28 to TRBJ2-5; D is perhaps TRBD1 or TRBD2 (5 bases each). Germline V gives CDR1 MDHEN, CDR2 SYDVKM. The V end lost 7 bases, the J end lost 4 bases, and 13 bases lay between the germline ends. The CDR3 extends over 13 amino acids. The CDR3 protein is CASNWGRRETQYF. The DNA for the CDR3 is TGTGCCAGCAATTGGGGACGGAGAGAGACCCAGTACTTC.

The chain links TRBV11-2 to TRBJ2-1; perhaps TRBD2 as D (5 bases). Trimming left V 5 bases short and J 8 bases short, with 13 bases between. CDR1 and CDR2 from the germline V gene are SGHAT and FQNNGV. The CDR3 is made up of 13 amino acids. The CDR3 DNA follows: TGTGCCAGCAGCGCCGGGCCCGGGGATGAGCAGTTCTTC. Amino acids: CASSAGPGDEQFF.

A few counts support this clonotype. This sequence joins TRBV25-1 and TRBJ2-6, with D unclear. V lost 6 bases and J lost 0, with 9 bases in between. This CDR3 spans 15 amino acids. CDR1 is MGHDK and CDR2 is SYGVNS in the germline V gene. DNA of the CDR3: TGTGCCAGCAGAGAAGGTCACTCTGGGGCCAACGTCCTGACTTTC. This translates into CASREGHSGANVLTF.

This chain links TRBV6-1 with TRBJ2-1, with 9 bases identical to TRBD1. The germline V gene encodes CDR1 MNHNS and CDR2 SASEGT. V lost 6 bases and J lost 3; bases outside the gene matches: 3. The CDR3 runs to 14 residues. Written as DNA, the CDR3 is TGTGCCAGCAGAACGGGACAGGGCTACAATGAGCAGTTCTTC. This encodes CASRTGQGYNEQFF.

J is TRBJ2-2 and V is TRBV20-1, with TRBD2 as a possible D gene (5 bases). The length of the CDR3 is 14 residues. V lost 4 bases and J lost 2, with 11 bases in between. The germline V gene has CDR1 DFQATT and CDR2 SNEGSKA (reference sequence). The CDR3 loop is CSATAGLNTGELFF. The CDR3 nucleotides read TGCAGTGCTACCGCGGGTCTTAACACCGGGGAGCTGTTTTTT.

This chain connects TRBV20-1 to TRBJ2-3; the D is unclear. The CDR3 totals 13 residues. Per the germline V gene, CDR1 is DFQATT and CDR2 is SNEGSKA (reference sequence). The V end was cut by 6 bases, the J end by 0 bases, with 10 bases between. The CDR3 DNA sequence: TGCAGTGCAAACTATCCTAGCACAGATACGCAGTATTTT. This codes for CSANYPSTDTQYF.

This clonotype occurred a few times. The CDR3, as DNA: TGTGCCAGCAGCCTTACGGGACTAGGGACTTACGAGCAGTACTTC. It yields the protein CASSLTGLGTYEQYF. The chain employs TRBV11-2 and TRBJ2-7; 8 bases match TRBD2. The germline V gene has CDR1 SGHAT and CDR2 FQNNGV. V lost 5 bases to trimming and J lost 4 bases; unmatched junction nucleotides: 10. The CDR3 contains 15 residues.

This clonotype has just one count. The V and J genes are TRBV7-2 and TRBJ1-6, with 8 bases matching TRBD1. V dropped 5 bases and J dropped 6; count of bases not matched to a gene: 6. This CDR3 spans 15 amino acids. Germline values: CDR1 SGHTA, CDR2 FQGNSA. The DNA for the CDR3 is TGTGCCAGCAGCCAGGGGGCTCGGGGTAATTCACCCCTCCACTTT. Protein: CASSQGARGNSPLHF.

Ten or more counts support this clonotype. This chain links TRBV12-3 or TRBV12-4 with TRBJ1-5; D uncertain. The CDR3 has 15 residues. The V end lost 6 bases, the J end lost 0 bases, and 12 bases lay between the germline ends. CDR3 bases: TGTGCCAGCAGCCTCCAATGGGGTAGCAATCAGCCCCAGCATTTT. Amino acids: CASSLQWGSNQPQHF.

A few counts support this clonotype. The V gene is TRBV6-1, the J gene TRBJ2-1, with 10 bases aligning to TRBD2. The V gene's germline CDR1 is MNHNS and CDR2 SASEGT. CDR3 length: 15 amino acids. Trimming removed 7 bases from V and 4 bases from J; junction bases left unmatched: 7. The CDR3 nucleotides read TGTGCCAGCACTCCGGGACTAGCGCCTTACAATGAGCAGTTCTTC. The encoded protein is CASTPGLAPYNEQFF.

The chain uses TRBV29-1 and TRBJ1-1, with D possibly being TRBD1 (5 bases). Germline CDR1 and CDR2: SQVTM and ANQGSEA. Trimming removed 3 bases at V and 3 bases at J, with 11 bases between. The CDR3 loop spans 13 amino acids. CDR3 region: CSVERQLHTEAFF. CDR3 bases: TGCAGCGTTGAGAGACAGCTCCACACTGAAGCTTTCTTT.

J is TRBJ2-2 and V is TRBV5-1; D not certain. Germline CDR1 SGHRS, CDR2 YFSETQ. Trimming cost V 4 bases and J 3 bases, with 16 bases left between them. The CDR3 covers 16 residues. The CDR3: CASSKTSLLDTGELFF. The CDR3 nucleotides read TGCGCCAGCAGCAAGACGTCATTATTGGACACCGGGGAGCTGTTTTTT.

The chain employs TRBV20-1 and TRBJ2-5, with TRBD2 matching 7 bases. Trimming at V came to 0 bases and at J to 1 base, leaving 5 bases not matched to a gene. Germline CDR1 is DFQATT and CDR2 is SNEGSKA (reference sequence). This CDR3 region has 15 residues. The CDR3 sequence: CSAREFGGGQETQYF. CDR3 in DNA: TGCAGTGCTAGAGAGTTCGGCGGGGGCCAAGAGACCCAGTACTTC.

J is TRBJ2-7 and V is TRBV5-1; TRBD2 agrees at 9 bases. CDR1 and CDR2 (germline): SGHRS, YFSETQ. The CDR3 extends over 14 amino acids. The trim removed 7 bases at V and 6 bases at J, leaving 11 bases unmatched. Here the CDR3 reads CASHRGSGSGEQYF. In DNA form, the CDR3 reads TGCGCCAGCCATCGGGGTAGCGGGAGTGGCGAGCAGTACTTC.

The genes are TRBV7-2 and TRBJ2-7; no clear D. Germline loops: CDR1 SGHTA, CDR2 FQGNSA. CDR3 size: 13 residues. V was trimmed by 5 bases and J by 3 bases, leaving 11 bases between them. CDR3 in amino acids: CASSRILRYEQYF. The CDR3 nucleotides read TGTGCCAGCAGCCGGATTCTACGCTACGAGCAGTACTTC. Drawing the rest from reference TRBV7-2 and TRBJ2-7, the complete variable domain is GAGVSQSPSNKVTEKGKDVELRCDPISGHTALYWYRQSLGQGLEFLIYFQGNSAPDKSGLPSDRFSAERTGGSVSTLTIQRTQQEDSAVYLCASSRILRYEQYFGPGTRLTVT.

This clonotype turned up a few times. This chain connects TRBV6-5 to TRBJ2-3; either TRBD1 or TRBD2 may fit D (6 bases each). Trimming removed 4 bases at V and 4 bases at J, with 18 bases between. The germline V gene encodes CDR1 MNHEY and CDR2 SVGAGI. The CDR3 is made up of 16 amino acids. The CDR3 protein is CASSWGAGGGADTQYF. The DNA of the CDR3 is TGTGCCAGCAGTTGGGGTGCCGGGGGCGGCGCAGATACGCAGTATTTT.

The chain combines TRBV20-1 with TRBJ2-7; 12 nucleotides align to TRBD2. The CDR3 spans 17 residues. Trimming took 3 bases from V and 0 from J; bases not matched to a gene: 9. In germline, CDR1 is DFQATT, CDR2 SNEGSKA (reference sequence). In DNA form, the CDR3 reads TGCAGTGCTAGCCCCCTAGCGGGGGGGTTCAGCTCCTACGAGCAGTACTTC. Translated: CSASPLAGGFSSYEQYF.